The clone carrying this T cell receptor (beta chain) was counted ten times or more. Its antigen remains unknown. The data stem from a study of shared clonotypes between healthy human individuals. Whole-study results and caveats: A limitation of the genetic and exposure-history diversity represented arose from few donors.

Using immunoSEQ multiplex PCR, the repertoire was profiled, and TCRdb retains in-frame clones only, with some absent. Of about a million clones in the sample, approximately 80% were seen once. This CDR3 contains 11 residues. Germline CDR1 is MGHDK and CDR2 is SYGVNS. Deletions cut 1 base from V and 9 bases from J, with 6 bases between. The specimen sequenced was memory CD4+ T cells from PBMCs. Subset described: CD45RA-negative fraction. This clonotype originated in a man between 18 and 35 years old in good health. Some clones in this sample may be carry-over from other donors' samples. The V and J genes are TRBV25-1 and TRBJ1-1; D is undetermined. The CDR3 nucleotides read TGTGCCAGCAGTGAATCCTTACAAGCTTTCTTT. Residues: CASSESLQAFF.